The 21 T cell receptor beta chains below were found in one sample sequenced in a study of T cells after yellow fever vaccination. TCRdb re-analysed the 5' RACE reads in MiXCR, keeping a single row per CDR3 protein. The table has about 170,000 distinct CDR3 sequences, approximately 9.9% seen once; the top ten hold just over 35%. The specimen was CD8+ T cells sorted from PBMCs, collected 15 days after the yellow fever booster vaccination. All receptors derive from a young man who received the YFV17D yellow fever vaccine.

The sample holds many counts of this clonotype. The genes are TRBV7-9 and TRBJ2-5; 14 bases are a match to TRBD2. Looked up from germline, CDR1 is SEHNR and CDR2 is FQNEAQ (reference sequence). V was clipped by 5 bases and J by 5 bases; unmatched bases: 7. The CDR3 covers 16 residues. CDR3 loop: CASSAGLAGGQETQYF. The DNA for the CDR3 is TGTGCCAGCAGCGCCGGACTAGCGGGGGGACAGGAGACCCAGTACTTC.

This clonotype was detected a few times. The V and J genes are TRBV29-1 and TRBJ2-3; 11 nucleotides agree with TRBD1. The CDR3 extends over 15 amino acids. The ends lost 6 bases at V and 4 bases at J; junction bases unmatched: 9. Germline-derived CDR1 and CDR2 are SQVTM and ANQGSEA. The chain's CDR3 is CSVRTGGLEADTQYF. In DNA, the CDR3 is TGCAGCGTACGGACAGGGGGCCTGGAGGCAGATACGCAGTATTTT.

DNA for the CDR3: TGTGCCAGCAGCGTAAAGGGGGGCGCAGATACGCAGTATTTT. This sequence encodes CASSVKGGADTQYF. This chain connects TRBV9 to TRBJ2-3; the D call may be TRBD1 or TRBD2 (6 bases each). Looked up from germline, CDR1 is SGDLS and CDR2 is YYNGEE. This CDR3 is built from 14 residues. Trimming shortened V by 1 base and J by 4 bases, and 10 bases separated the two germline ends. Looking up the rest from reference TRBV9 and TRBJ2-3 gives the full variable domain: DSGVTQTPKHLITATGQRVTLRCSPRSGDLSVYWYQQSLDQGLQFLIQYYNGEERAKGNILERFSAQQFPDLHSELNLSSLELGDSALYFCASSVKGGADTQYFGPGTRLTVL.

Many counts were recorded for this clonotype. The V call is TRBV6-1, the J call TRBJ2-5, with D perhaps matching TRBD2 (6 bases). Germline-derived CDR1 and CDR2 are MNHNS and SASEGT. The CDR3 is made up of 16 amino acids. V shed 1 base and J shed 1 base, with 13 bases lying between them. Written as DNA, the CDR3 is TGTGCCAGCAGTGAAGGACTAGAAGGCCCCCAAGAGACCCAGTACTTC. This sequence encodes CASSEGLEGPQETQYF.

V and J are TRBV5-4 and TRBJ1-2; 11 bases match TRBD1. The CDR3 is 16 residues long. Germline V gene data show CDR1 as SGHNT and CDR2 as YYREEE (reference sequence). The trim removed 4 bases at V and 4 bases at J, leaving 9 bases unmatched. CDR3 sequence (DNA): TGTGCCAGCAGCCCCGACGGGACAGGGGGTTTCTATGGCTACACCTTC. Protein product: CASSPDGTGGFYGYTF.

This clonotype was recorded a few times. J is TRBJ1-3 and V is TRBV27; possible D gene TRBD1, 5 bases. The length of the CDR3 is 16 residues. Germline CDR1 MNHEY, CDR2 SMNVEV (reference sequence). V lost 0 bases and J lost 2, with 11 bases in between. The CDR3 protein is CASSLSMGQAGNTIYF. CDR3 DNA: TGTGCCAGCAGTTTATCTATGGGGCAAGCTGGAAACACCATATATTTT.

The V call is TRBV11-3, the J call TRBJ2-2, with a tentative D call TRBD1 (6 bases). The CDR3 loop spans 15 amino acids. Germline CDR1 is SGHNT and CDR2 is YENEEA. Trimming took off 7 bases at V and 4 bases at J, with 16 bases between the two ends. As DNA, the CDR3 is TGTGCCAGCACCAAATATGGGGGCGGCACCGGGGAGCTGTTTTTT. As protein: CASTKYGGGTGELFF.

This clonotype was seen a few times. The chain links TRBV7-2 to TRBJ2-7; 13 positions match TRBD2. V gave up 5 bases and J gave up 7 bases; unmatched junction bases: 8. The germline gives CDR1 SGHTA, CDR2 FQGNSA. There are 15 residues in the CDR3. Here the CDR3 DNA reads TGTGCCAGCAGCGCAGGACTAGCGGGGGCTAGGGAGCAGTACGTC. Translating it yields CASSAGLAGAREQYV.

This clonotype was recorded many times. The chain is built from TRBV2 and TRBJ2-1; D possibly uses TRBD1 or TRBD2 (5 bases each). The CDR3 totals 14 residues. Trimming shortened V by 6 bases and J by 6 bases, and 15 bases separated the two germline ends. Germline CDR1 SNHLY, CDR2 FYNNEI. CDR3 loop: CASSTGKGTNEQFF. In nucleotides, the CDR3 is TGTGCCAGCAGCACAGGAAAGGGGACCAATGAGCAGTTCTTC.

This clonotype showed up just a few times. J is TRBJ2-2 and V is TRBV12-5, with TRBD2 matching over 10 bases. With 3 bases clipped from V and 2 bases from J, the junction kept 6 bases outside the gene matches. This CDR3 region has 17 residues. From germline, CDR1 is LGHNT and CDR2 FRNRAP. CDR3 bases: TGTGCTAGTGGTTTCCTGCTAGCGGGAGTAAACACCGGGGAGCTGTTTTTT. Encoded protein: CASGFLLAGVNTGELFF.

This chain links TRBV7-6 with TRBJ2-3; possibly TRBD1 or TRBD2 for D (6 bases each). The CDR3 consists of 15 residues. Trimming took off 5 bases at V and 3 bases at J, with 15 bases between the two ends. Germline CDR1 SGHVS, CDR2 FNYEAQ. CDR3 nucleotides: TGTGCCAGCAGCGCGTTAGGGGGGCGGACAGATACGCAGTATTTT. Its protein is CASSALGGRTDTQYF.

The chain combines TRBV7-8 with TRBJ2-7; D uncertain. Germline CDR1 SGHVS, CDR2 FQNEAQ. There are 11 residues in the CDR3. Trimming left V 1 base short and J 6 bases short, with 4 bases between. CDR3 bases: TGTGCCAGCAGCTTAGGAGTCGAGCAGTACGTC. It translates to CASSLGVEQYV.

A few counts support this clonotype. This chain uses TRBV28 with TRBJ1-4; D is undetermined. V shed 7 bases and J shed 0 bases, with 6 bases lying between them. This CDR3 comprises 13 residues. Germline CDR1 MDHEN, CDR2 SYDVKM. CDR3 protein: CASKLATNEKLFF. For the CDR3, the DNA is TGTGCCAGCAAATTAGCAACTAATGAAAAACTGTTTTTT.

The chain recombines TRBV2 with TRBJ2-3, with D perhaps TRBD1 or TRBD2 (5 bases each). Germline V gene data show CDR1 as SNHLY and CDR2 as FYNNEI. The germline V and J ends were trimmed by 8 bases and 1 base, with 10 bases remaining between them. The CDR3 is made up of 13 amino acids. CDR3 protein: CASWGFGTDTQYF. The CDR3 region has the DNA TGTGCCAGCTGGGGGTTTGGCACAGATACGCAGTATTTT.

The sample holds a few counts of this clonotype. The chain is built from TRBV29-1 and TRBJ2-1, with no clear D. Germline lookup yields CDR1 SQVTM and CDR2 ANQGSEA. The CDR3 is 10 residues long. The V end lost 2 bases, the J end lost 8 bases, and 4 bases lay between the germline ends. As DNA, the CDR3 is TGCAGCGTTGAACGCGATGAGCAGTTCTTC. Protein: CSVERDEQFF.

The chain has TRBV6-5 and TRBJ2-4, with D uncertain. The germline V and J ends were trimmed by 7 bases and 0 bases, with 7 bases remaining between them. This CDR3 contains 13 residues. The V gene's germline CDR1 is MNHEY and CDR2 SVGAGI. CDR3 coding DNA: TGTGCCAGCACAGGATTAGCCAAAAACATTCAGTACTTC. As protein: CASTGLAKNIQYF.

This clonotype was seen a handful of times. The CDR3 reads CASSLGGPGWGYTF. The CDR3, as DNA: TGTGCCAGCAGCTTAGGGGGCCCCGGGTGGGGCTACACCTTC. The chain uses TRBV7-2 and TRBJ1-2; tentative D call: TRBD1 (5 bases). The CDR3 consists of 14 residues. With 1 base removed from V and 8 bases from J, the gap between germline ends came to 14 bases. Germline loops: CDR1 SGHTA, CDR2 FQGNSA.

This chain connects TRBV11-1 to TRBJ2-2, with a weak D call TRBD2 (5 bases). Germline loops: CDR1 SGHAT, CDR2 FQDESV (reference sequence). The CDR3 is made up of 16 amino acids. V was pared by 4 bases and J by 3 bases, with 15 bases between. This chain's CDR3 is CASSSRRRLDTGELFF. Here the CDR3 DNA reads TGTGCCAGCAGCTCTCGACGGAGGTTGGACACCGGGGAGCTGTTTTTT. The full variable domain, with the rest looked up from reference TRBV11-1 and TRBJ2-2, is EAEVAQSPRYKITEKSQAVAFWCDPISGHATLYWYRQILGQGPELLVQFQDESVVDDSQLPKDRFSAERLKGVDSTLKIQPAELGDSAMYLCASSSRRRLDTGELFFGEGSRLTVL.

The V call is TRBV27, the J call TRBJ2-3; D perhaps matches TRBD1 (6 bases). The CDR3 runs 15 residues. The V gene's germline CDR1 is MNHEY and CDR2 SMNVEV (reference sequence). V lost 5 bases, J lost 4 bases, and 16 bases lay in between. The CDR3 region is CASSPGHRMADTQYF. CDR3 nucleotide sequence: TGTGCCAGCAGTCCGGGACATAGGATGGCAGATACGCAGTATTTT.

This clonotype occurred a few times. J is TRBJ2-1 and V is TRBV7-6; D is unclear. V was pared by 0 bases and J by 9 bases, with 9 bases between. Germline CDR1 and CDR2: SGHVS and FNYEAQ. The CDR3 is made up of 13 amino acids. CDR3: CASSLAGYGEQFF. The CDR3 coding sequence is TGTGCCAGCAGCTTAGCCGGGTACGGTGAGCAGTTCTTC.

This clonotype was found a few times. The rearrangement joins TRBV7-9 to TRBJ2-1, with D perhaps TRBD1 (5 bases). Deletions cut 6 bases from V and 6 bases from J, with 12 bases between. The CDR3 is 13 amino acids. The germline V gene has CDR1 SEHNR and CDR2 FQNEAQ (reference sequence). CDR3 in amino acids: CASSNRQSNEQFF. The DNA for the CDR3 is TGTGCCAGCAGTAATCGACAGAGCAATGAGCAGTTCTTC.